This TCR beta chain came from a study of CD8+ T cells in alopecia areata. Study-wide points: Possibly as an HLA-related effect, TCR sharing across patients appeared less clear than in mice. An increase in clonality over normal scalp was evident in lesional scalp, especially alopecia totalis/universalis. Sequence data from scalp samples additionally include resident alphabeta T cells of normal skin.

In regard to this clone: Its antigen is undetermined.

Following extraction, RNA underwent reverse transcription to cDNA, which served as the sequencing template. Generated by immunoSEQ multiplex PCR, the TCRdb table keeps only in-frame clones and is missing some. The table records about 250,000 clones, 65% to 70% of them present only once. The CDR3 contains 16 residues. Trimming cost V 3 bases and J 0 bases; bases outside gene matches: 7. Germline V lookup: CDR1 MNHEY, CDR2 SMNVEV (reference sequence). The origin of this receptor is a human donor with alopecia areata. The J gene is TRBJ1-2, the V gene TRBV27; 7 bases map to TRBD1. This specimen consisted of CD4+ T cells sorted from blood, obtained at week 0. Written as DNA, the CDR3 is TGTGCCAGCAGTTTCCGACAGGGCCTAGCTAACTATGGCTACACCTTC. The encoded protein is CASSFRQGLANYGYTF.